One sample yielded the 19 T cell receptor beta chains listed below, sequenced in a study of cytomegalovirus exposure and HLA in healthy donors (dated by TCRdb to 2016 to 2017). The library was built by means of the immunoSEQ multiplex PCR assay. The multiplex PCR relied on a mix of 60 forward primers for TCR Vbeta segments and 13 reverse primers for TCR Jbeta segments. TCRdb mirrors the immuneACCESS table, restricted to in-frame sequences. Some clones are absent from its copies; in checked studies, under half trace to an unresolved V gene, and the reason for the others is unknown. Recorded for this sample are some 180,000 clones; around 78% of them occurred a single time. 11% to 15% of the sample is in the top ten clones. Sequenced: PBMCs. The source of these receptors is a woman under 40 in good health and CMV-seropositive.

The chain couples TRBV28 to TRBJ1-6, with a weak D call TRBD1 (5 bases). Deletions cut 7 bases from V and 5 bases from J, with 27 bases between. The germline gives CDR1 MDHEN, CDR2 SYDVKM. The length of the CDR3 is 19 residues. The DNA for the CDR3 is TGTGCCAGCACTCTACCGACCCGGTCGGGGGATAGGAATAATTCACCCCTCCACTTT. Its translation is CASTLPTRSGDRNNSPLHF.

The chain is built from TRBV11-1 and TRBJ2-7; D is perhaps TRBD2 (5 bases). Germline V CDR1 and CDR2: SGHAT, FQDESV (reference sequence). The V end lost 8 bases, the J end lost 3 bases, and 8 bases lay between the germline ends. CDR3 length: 11 amino acids. CDR3 sequence: CASGEGYEQYF. The CDR3, as DNA: TGTGCCAGCGGAGAGGGCTACGAGCAGTACTTC. Looking up the rest from reference TRBV11-1 and TRBJ2-7 gives the full variable domain: EAEVAQSPRYKITEKSQAVAFWCDPISGHATLYWYRQILGQGPELLVQFQDESVVDDSQLPKDRFSAERLKGVDSTLKIQPAELGDSAMYLCASGEGYEQYFGPGTRLTVT.

The chain employs TRBV6-5 and TRBJ2-2; D may be TRBD1 (5 bases). V dropped 6 bases and J dropped 3 bases, with 11 bases sitting between them. The V gene's germline CDR1 is MNHEY and CDR2 SVGAGI. The CDR3 length is 14 residues. The CDR3, as DNA: TGTGCCAGCAGGACCCAGGGTCACACCGGGGAGCTGTTTTTT. This encodes CASRTQGHTGELFF.

The chain couples TRBV6-6 to TRBJ1-2, with 9 nucleotides matching TRBD1. Germline-derived CDR1 and CDR2 are MNHNY and SVGAGI (reference sequence). Losses at the gene ends were 4 bases for V and 7 bases for J; bases not matched to a gene: 4. CDR3 length equals 13 residues. CDR3 residues: CASSSTGGRGYTF. The CDR3 region has the DNA TGTGCCAGCAGTTCCACAGGGGGCCGTGGCTACACCTTC.

V gene TRBV28 combines with J gene TRBJ2-5; D might be TRBD2 (5 bases). The CDR3 length is 13 residues. Germline V gives CDR1 MDHEN, CDR2 SYDVKM. With 3 bases removed from V and 4 bases from J, the gap between germline ends came to 9 bases. The CDR3 coding sequence is TGTGCCAGCAGTTTTAGAGGGCCAGAGACCCAGTACTTC. Its protein product is CASSFRGPETQYF.

The J gene is TRBJ2-5, the V gene TRBV2; D unresolved. The CDR3 is 11 amino acids. CDR1 and CDR2 (germline): SNHLY, FYNNEI. V was cut by 5 bases and J by 5 bases, with 6 bases left in between. This CDR3 reads CASSPEETQYF. CDR3 coding DNA: TGTGCCAGCAGTCCTGAGGAGACCCAGTACTTC. The whole variable domain, filled in from reference TRBV2 and TRBJ2-5, reads EPEVTQTPSHQVTQMGQEVILRCVPISNHLYFYWYRQILGQKVEFLVSFYNNEISEKSEIFDDQFSVERPDGSNFTLKIRSTKLEDSAMYFCASSPEETQYFGPGTRLLVL.

CDR3 bases: TGTGCCAGCAGCTTAGATCAGGTCGGTCGGTACTTC. As protein: CASSLDQVGRYF. The V gene is TRBV11-2, the J gene TRBJ2-7, with D unresolved. V lost 0 bases and J lost 12, with 12 bases in between. CDR1 SGHAT and CDR2 FQNNGV come from the germline V gene. The CDR3 sequence is 12 residues long.

This chain connects TRBV5-1 to TRBJ2-5; TRBD1 matches 7 bases. The CDR3 spans 15 residues. V trimming: 0 bases; J trimming: 5 bases; junction bases outside the gene matches: 7. Germline-derived CDR1 and CDR2 are SGHRS and YFSETQ. This CDR3 reads CASSLAGTEGETQYF. The CDR3 region has the DNA TGCGCCAGCAGCTTGGCGGGGACAGAAGGGGAGACCCAGTACTTC.

The chain has TRBV28 and TRBJ2-5; weak D call: TRBD2 (6 bases). The J call could be wrong; TRBJ2-7 is a better fit for the DNA end. The CDR3 is 15 amino acids. The germline V gene encodes CDR1 MDHEN and CDR2 SYDVKM. CDR3 bases: TGTGCCACCCTCACTCTGGAGGGGCAGGGCTACGAGCAGTACTTC. It encodes CATLTLEGQGYEQYF.

This sequence joins TRBV27 and TRBJ2-7, with D possibly matching TRBD2 (5 bases). V shed 1 base and J shed 4 bases, with 14 bases lying between them. CDR1 MNHEY and CDR2 SMNVEV come from the germline V gene (reference sequence). The CDR3 is made up of 15 amino acids. The CDR3 coding sequence is TGTGCCAGCAGTTTATATCGGCAGCGGCTGTACGAGCAGTACTTC. Protein product: CASSLYRQRLYEQYF.

The genes are TRBV13 and TRBJ1-2; 10 bases agree with TRBD1. The ends lost 5 bases at V and 3 bases at J; junction bases unmatched: 6. The CDR3 extends over 15 amino acids. Per the germline V gene, CDR1 is PRHDT and CDR2 is FYEKMQ (reference sequence). CDR3 residues: CASSNRDRGDYGYTF. In nucleotides, the CDR3 is TGTGCCAGCAGCAACCGGGACAGGGGAGACTATGGCTACACCTTC.

This rearrangement joins TRBV4-1 to TRBJ2-7, with a possible D match to TRBD2 (6 bases). V was cut by 0 bases and J by 5 bases, with 11 bases left in between. This CDR3 spans 14 amino acids. Germline values: CDR1 MGHRA, CDR2 YSYEKL. As DNA, the CDR3 is TGCGCCAGCAGCCAAGAGGTGACTAGAAACGAGCAGTACTTC. The encoded protein is CASSQEVTRNEQYF.

Written as DNA, the CDR3 is TGTGCCAGCAGCTTTCGGACTAGCGGTGGAACGCAGTATTTT. Protein sequence: CASSFRTSGGTQYF. V and J are TRBV5-4 and TRBJ2-3, with 10 bases lining up with TRBD2. J lost 9 bases, V lost 2 bases, and 6 bases had no gene match. Germline CDR1 is SGHNT and CDR2 is YYREEE (reference sequence). The CDR3 consists of 14 residues.

Here the CDR3 DNA reads TGTGCCAGCAGCCCGAAGAGCACAGTATGGGTGCTGTTTTTT. Residues: CASSPKSTVWVLFF. The chain combines TRBV7-6 with TRBJ2-2; D gene uncertain. Germline assignment: CDR1 SGHVS and CDR2 FNYEAQ. This CDR3 has 14 amino acids. V lost 5 bases and J lost 13, with 20 bases in between.

This chain connects TRBV2 to TRBJ1-2; no reliable D call. The V gene's germline CDR1 is SNHLY and CDR2 FYNNEI. Trimming removed 4 bases at V and 1 base at J, with 7 bases between. CDR3 length equals 13 residues. In nucleotides, the CDR3 is TGTGCCAGCAGTGTGGCCGTTAACTATGGCTACACCTTC. This translates into CASSVAVNYGYTF.

This clone was found a few times. The V call is TRBV18, the J call TRBJ2-5; perhaps TRBD1 as D (5 bases). V gave up 4 bases and J gave up 5 bases, with 14 bases separating them. The CDR3 sequence is 14 residues long. Looked up from germline, CDR1 is KGHSH and CDR2 is LQKENI. Written as DNA, the CDR3 is TGTGCCAGCTCACTCGGACACCTAGGGGAGACCCAGTACTTC. It codes for CASSLGHLGETQYF.

The genes are TRBV6-6 and TRBJ1-4; D gene uncertain. The CDR3 consists of 13 residues. V shed 8 bases and J shed 8 bases, with 15 bases lying between them. Per germline, CDR1 MNHNY and CDR2 SVGAGI (reference sequence). CDR3 nucleotide sequence: TGTGCCAGCCTCAACGGCCTGGAGGAAAAACTGTTTTTT. Its protein is CASLNGLEEKLFF.

This clone has just a few counts. The chain links TRBV2 to TRBJ1-1; D is uncertain. The length of the CDR3 is 11 residues. V was trimmed by 2 bases and J by 6 bases, leaving 4 bases between them. Germline CDR1 is SNHLY and CDR2 is FYNNEI. The CDR3: CASSEISEAFF. The CDR3, as DNA: TGTGCCAGCAGTGAAATCTCTGAAGCTTTCTTT.

This clone was counted only a few times. The chain employs TRBV19 and TRBJ1-5; D uncertain. The CDR3 spans 14 residues. Germline V lookup: CDR1 LNHDA, CDR2 SQIVND (reference sequence). V was clipped by 3 bases and J by 9 bases, with 15 bases between them. The CDR3 sequence: CASSMKRDNGPQHF. CDR3 bases: TGTGCCAGTAGTATGAAACGAGACAACGGGCCCCAGCATTTT.